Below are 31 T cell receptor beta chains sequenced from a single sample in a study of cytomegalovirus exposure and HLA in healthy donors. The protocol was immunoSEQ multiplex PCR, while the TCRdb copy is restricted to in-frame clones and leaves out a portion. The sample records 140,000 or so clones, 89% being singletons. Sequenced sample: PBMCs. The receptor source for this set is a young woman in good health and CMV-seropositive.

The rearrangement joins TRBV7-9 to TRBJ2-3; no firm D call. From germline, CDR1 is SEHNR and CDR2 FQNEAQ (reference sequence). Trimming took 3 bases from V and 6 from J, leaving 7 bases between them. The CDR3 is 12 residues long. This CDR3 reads CASSLALDTQYF. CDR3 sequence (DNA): TGTGCCAGCAGCTTGGCTTTGGATACGCAGTATTTT.

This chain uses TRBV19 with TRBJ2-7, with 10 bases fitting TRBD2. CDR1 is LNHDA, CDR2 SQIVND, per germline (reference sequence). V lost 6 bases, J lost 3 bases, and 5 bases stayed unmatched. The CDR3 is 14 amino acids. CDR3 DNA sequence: TGTGCCAGTAGCGGACTAGCGGCAAGCTACGAGCAGTACTTC. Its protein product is CASSGLAASYEQYF.

The chain's CDR3 is CASSPATGTGINEQYF. The CDR3 nucleotides are TGTGCCAGCAGCCCAGCGACCGGGACAGGGATCAACGAGCAGTACTTC. The chain carries TRBV4-2 and TRBJ2-7; TRBD1 aligns across 9 bases. CDR1 is LGHNA and CDR2 is YNFKEQ in the germline V gene. The CDR3 is 16 residues long. V lost 4 bases and J lost 5; bases outside the gene matches: 12.

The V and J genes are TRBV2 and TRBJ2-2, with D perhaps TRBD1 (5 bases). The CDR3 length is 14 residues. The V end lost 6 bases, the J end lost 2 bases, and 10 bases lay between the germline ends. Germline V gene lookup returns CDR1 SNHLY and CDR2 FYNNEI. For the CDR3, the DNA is TGTGCCAGCAGGCGACAGATTAACACCGGGGAGCTGTTTTTT. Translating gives CASRRQINTGELFF.

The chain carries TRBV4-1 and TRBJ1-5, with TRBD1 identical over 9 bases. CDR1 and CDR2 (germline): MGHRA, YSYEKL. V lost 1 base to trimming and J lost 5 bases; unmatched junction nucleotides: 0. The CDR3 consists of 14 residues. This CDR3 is CASSQGQGDQPQHF. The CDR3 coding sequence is TGCGCCAGCAGCCAAGGACAGGGGGATCAGCCCCAGCATTTT.

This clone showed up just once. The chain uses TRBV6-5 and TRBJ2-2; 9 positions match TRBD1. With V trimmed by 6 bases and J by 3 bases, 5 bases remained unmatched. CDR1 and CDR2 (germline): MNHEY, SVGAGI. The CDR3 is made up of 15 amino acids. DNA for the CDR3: TGTGCCAGCAGCCAGGACAGGGGCGACACCGGGGAGCTGTTTTTT. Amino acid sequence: CASSQDRGDTGELFF.

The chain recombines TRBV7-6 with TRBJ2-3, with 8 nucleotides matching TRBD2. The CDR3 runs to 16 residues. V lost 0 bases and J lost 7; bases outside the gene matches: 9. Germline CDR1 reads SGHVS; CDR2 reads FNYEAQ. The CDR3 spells CASSLARQRGWHTQYF. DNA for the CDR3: TGTGCCAGCAGCTTAGCGCGTCAGCGGGGGTGGCATACGCAGTATTTT.

CDR3 in DNA: TGCGCCAGCAGCTTAGCGCAGGGCTGGGAGACCCAGTACTTC. This sequence encodes CASSLAQGWETQYF. The rearrangement uses TRBV5-1 and TRBJ2-5, with a possible D match to TRBD1 (5 bases). The CDR3 consists of 14 residues. The germline CDR1 and CDR2 sequences are SGHRS and YFSETQ. With 2 bases removed from V and 5 bases from J, the gap between germline ends came to 13 bases.

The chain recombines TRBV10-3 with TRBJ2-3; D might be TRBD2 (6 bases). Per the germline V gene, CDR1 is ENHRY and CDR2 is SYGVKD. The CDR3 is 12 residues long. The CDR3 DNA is TGTGCACACGGTCGGGGGACAGATACGCAGTATTTT. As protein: CAHGRGTDTQYF.

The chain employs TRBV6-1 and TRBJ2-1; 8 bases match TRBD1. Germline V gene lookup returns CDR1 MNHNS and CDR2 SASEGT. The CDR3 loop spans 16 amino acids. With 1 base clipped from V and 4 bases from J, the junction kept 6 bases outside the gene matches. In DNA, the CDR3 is TGTGCCAGCAGTGAAGAGGGCAGGGGGCGGTACAATGAGCAGTTCTTC. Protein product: CASSEEGRGRYNEQFF.

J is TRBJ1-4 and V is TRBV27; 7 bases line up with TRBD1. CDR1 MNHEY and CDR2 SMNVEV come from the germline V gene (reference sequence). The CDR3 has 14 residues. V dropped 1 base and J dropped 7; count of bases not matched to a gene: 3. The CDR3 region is CASSLWGQTEKLFF. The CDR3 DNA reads TGTGCCAGCAGTTTATGGGGACAGACTGAAAAACTGTTTTTT. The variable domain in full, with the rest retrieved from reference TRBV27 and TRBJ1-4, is EAQVTQNPRYLITVTGKKLTVTCSQNMNHEYMSWYRQDPGLGLRQIYYSMNVEVTDKGDVPEGYKVSRKEKRNFPLILESPSPNQTSLYFCASSLWGQTEKLFFGSGTQLSVL.

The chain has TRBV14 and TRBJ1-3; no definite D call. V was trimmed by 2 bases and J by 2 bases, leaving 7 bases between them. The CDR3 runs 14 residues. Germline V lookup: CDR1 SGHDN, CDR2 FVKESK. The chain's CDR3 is CASSQLSAGNTIYF. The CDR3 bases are TGTGCCAGCAGCCAACTGTCGGCTGGAAACACCATATATTTT. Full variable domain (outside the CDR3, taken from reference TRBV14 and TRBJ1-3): EAGVTQFPSHSVIEKGQTVTLRCDPISGHDNLYWYRRVMGKEIKFLLHFVKESKQDESGMPNNRFLAERTGGTYSTLKVQPAELEDSGVYFCASSQLSAGNTIYFGEGSWLTVV.

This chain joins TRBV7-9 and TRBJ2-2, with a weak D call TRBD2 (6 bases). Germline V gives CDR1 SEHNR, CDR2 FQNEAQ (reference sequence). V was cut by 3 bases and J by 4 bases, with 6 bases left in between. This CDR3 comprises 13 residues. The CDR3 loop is CASSFSGTGELFF. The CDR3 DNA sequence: TGTGCCAGCAGCTTTAGCGGCACCGGGGAGCTGTTTTTT.

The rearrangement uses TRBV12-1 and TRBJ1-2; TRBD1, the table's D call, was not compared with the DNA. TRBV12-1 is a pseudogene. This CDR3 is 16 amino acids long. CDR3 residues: CASSFVEGVSAYGYTF. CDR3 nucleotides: TGTGCCAGCAGCTTTGTCGAGGGGGTCTCTGCCTATGGCTACACCTTC.

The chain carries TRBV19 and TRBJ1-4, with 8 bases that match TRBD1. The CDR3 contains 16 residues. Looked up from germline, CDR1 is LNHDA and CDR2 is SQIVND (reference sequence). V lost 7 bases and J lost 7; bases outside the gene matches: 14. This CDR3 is CASKSKGQAPSEKLFF. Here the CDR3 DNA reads TGTGCCAGTAAGTCCAAGGGACAGGCCCCGAGTGAAAAACTGTTTTTT.

The CDR3 DNA sequence: TGTGCCAGTAGTAGGCCAGGCGCTAACACCGGGGAGCTGTTTTTT. This codes for CASSRPGANTGELFF. This sequence joins TRBV19 and TRBJ2-2; D gene unclear. The CDR3 loop spans 15 amino acids. The germline CDR1 and CDR2 sequences are LNHDA and SQIVND (reference sequence). V lost 4 bases, J lost 2 bases, and 11 bases lay in between.

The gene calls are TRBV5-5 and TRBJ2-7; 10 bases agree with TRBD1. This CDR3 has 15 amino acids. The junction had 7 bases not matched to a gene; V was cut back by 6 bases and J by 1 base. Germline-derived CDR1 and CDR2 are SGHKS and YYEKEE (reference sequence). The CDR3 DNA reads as TGTGCCAGCACTTTCCGGACAGGGGGTTCCTACGAGCAGTACTTC. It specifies CASTFRTGGSYEQYF.

The CDR3 DNA follows: TGTGCCAGCAGAAGGGAGGGCCCCAGGGAGCTGTTTTTT. As protein: CASRREGPRELFF. The chain uses TRBV28 and TRBJ2-2, with 7 bases fitting TRBD2. CDR3 length equals 13 residues. Losses at the gene ends were 6 bases for V and 9 bases for J; bases not matched to a gene: 7. In germline, CDR1 is MDHEN, CDR2 SYDVKM. Together with reference TRBV28 and TRBJ2-2, the CDR3 gives the full variable domain: DVKVTQSSRYLVKRTGEKVFLECVQDMDHENMFWYRQDPGLGLRLIYFSYDVKMKEKGDIPEGYSVSREKKERFSLILESASTNQTSMYLCASRREGPRELFFGEGSRLTVL.

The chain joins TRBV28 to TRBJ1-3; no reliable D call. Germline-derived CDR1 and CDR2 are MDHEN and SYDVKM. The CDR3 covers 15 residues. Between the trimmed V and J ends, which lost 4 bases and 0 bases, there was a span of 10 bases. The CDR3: CASSSVGVSGNTIYF. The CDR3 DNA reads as TGTGCCAGCAGTTCGGTGGGAGTCTCTGGAAACACCATATATTTT.

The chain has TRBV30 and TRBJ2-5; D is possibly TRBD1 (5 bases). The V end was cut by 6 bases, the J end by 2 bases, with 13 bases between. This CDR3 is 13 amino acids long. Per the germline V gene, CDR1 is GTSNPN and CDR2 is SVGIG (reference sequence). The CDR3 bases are TGTGCCTGCCAGGGATCAGAGCAAGAGACCCAGTACTTC. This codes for CACQGSEQETQYF.

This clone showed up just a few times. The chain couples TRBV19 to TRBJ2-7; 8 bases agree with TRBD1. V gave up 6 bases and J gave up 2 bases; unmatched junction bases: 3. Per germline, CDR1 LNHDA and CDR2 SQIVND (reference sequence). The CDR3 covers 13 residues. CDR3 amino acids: CASRGQGTYEQYF. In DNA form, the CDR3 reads TGTGCCAGTAGAGGACAGGGTACCTACGAGCAGTACTTC.

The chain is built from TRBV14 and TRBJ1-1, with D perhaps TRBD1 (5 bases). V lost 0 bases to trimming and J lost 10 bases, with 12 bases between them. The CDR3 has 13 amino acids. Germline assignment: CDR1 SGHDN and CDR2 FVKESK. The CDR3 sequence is CASSQDIGGRAFF. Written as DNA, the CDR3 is TGTGCCAGCAGCCAAGATATTGGGGGGAGAGCTTTCTTT. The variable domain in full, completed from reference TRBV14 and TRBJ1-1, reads EAGVTQFPSHSVIEKGQTVTLRCDPISGHDNLYWYRRVMGKEIKFLLHFVKESKQDESGMPNNRFLAERTGGTYSTLKVQPAELEDSGVYFCASSQDIGGRAFFGQGTRLTVV.

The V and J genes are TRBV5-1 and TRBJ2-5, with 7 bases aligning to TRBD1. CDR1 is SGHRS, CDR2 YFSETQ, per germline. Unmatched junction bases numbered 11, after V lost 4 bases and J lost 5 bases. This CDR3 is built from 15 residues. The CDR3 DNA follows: TGCGCCAGCAGCGCGAACAGGGGTAACGAGGAGACCCAGTACTTC. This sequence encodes CASSANRGNEETQYF.

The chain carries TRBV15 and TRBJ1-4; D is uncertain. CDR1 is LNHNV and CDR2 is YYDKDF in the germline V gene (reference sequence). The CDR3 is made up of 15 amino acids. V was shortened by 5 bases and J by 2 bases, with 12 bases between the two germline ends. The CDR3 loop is CATSPRRRTNEKLFF. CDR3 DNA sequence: TGTGCCACCAGCCCTAGACGGAGGACTAATGAAAAACTGTTTTTT.

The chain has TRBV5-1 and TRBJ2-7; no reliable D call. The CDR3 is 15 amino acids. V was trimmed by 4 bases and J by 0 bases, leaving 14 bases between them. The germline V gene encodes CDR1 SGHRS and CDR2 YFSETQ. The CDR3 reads CASSLDSGYSYEQYF. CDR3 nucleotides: TGCGCCAGCAGCCTTGACTCCGGTTACTCCTACGAGCAGTACTTC.

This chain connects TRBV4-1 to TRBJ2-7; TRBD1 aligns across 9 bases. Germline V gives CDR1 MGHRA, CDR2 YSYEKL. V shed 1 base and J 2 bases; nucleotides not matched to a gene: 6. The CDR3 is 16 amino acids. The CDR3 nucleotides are TGCGCCAGCAGCCAAGCCAGGACAGGGGTTCCCTACGAGCAGTACTTC. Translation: CASSQARTGVPYEQYF.

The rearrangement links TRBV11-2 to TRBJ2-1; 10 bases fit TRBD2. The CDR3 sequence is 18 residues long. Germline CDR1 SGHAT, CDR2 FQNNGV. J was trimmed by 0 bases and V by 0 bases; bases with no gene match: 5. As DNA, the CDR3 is TGTGCCAGCAGCTTAGAAGGACTAGCGGTCCACTCCTACAATGAGCAGTTCTTC. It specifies CASSLEGLAVHSYNEQFF. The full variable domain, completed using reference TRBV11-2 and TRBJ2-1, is EAGVAQSPRYKIIEKRQSVAFWCNPISGHATLYWYQQILGQGPKLLIQFQNNGVVDDSQLPKDRFSAERLKGVDSTLKIQPAKLEDSAVYLCASSLEGLAVHSYNEQFFGPGTRLTVL.

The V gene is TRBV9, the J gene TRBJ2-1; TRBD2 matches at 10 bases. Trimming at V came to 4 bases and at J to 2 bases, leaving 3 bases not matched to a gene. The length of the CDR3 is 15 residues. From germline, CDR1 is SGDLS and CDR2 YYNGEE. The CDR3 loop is CASSQSGGAYNEQFF. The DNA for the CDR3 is TGTGCCAGCAGCCAAAGCGGGGGGGCCTACAATGAGCAGTTCTTC.

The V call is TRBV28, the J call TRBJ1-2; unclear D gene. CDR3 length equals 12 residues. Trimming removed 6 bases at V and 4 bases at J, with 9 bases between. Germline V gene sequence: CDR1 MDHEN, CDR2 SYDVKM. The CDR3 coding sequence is TGTGCCAGCAGAATAGCACCCTATGGCTACACCTTC. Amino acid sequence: CASRIAPYGYTF.

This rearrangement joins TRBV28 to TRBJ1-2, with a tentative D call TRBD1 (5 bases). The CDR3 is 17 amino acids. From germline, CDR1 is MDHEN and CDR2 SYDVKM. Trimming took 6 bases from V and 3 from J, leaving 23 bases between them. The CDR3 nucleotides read TGTGCCAGCAGCCCTTCCCCCCCGGGGGTATGGGACTATGGCTACACCTTC. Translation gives CASSPSPPGVWDYGYTF.

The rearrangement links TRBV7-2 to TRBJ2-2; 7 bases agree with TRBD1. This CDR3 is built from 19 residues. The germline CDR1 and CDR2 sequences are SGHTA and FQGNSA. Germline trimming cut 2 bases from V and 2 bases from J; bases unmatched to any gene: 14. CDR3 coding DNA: TGTGCCAGCAGCTTACTTTCTCTCCGACAGGGAGCTAACACCGGGGAGCTGTTTTTT. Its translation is CASSLLSLRQGANTGELFF.